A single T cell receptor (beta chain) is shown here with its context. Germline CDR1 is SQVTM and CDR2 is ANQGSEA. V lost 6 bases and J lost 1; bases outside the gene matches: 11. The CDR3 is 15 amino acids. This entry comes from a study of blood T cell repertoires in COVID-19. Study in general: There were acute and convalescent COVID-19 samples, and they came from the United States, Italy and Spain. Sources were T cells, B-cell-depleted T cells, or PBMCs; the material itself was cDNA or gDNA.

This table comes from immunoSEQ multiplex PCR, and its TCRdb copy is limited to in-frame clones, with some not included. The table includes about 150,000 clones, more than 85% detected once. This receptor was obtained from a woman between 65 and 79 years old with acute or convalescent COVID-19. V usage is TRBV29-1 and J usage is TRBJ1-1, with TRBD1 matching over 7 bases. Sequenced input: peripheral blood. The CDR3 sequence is CSVATGARRNTEAFF. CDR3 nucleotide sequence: TGCAGCGTGGCCACAGGGGCCCGAAGGAACACTGAAGCTTTCTTT.